The rows below give T cell receptor beta chains drawn from one sample of a study of regulatory T cells in long-lasting Graves disease. Each CDR3 protein is one row after TCRdb ran MiXCR on the multiplex PCR reads. The sample lists 700,000 or so distinct CDR3 sequences, around 30% occurring once. Sequenced here: peripheral blood mononuclear cells (PBMCs), sampled when the disease was refractory, from a patient treated with antithyroid drugs. These receptor sequences come from a female donor with Graves disease. Each CDR3 is given with its conserved first and last residue. Fields, in order: V gene, clone size, D gene, J gene, CDR3 protein, CDR3 DNA. D genes are given only for firm matches. The size of a clone is reported for some rows only, either as once, few or many, or as a class for expanded clones.

>TRBV4-1|once|TRBD2|TRBJ2-7
CASSHGLAGREQYF
TGCGCCAGCAGCCACGGACTAGCGGGACGCGAGCAGTACTTC
>TRBV27|-|-|TRBJ1-1
CASSLSRQTNTEAFF
TGTGCCAGCAGTTTATCGAGGCAGACGAACACTGAAGCTTTCTTT
>TRBV11-2|many|TRBD2|TRBJ2-7
CASSSRLAGTYEQYF
TGTGCCAGCAGCTCACGACTAGCGGGGACCTACGAGCAGTACTTC
>TRBV29-1|-|-|TRBJ1-2
CSVMGPITNYGYTF
TGCAGCGTTATGGGCCCGATCACGAACTATGGCTACACCTTC
>TRBV6-2/TRBV6-3|few|-|TRBJ1-5
CASSVGQGKQPQHF
TGTGCCAGCAGTGTAGGTCAGGGGAAACAGCCCCAGCATTTT
>TRBV28|-|-|TRBJ1-3
CASTTEFSGNTIYF
TGTGCCAGCACCACAGAATTCTCTGGAAACACCATATATTTT
>TRBV11-2|-|-|TRBJ2-7
CASSLGGERDEQYF
TGTGCCAGCAGCTTAGGAGGGGAGAGGGACGAGCAGTACTTC
>TRBV5-6|few|TRBD1|TRBJ2-4
CASSETGGSLTKNIQYF
TGTGCCAGCAGCGAAACAGGGGGGTCACTCACCAAAAACATTCAGTACTTC
>TRBV28|few|-|TRBJ1-4
CASSFRGKLFF
TGTGCCAGCAGTTTTAGGGGAAAACTGTTTTTT
>TRBV6-2/TRBV6-3|-|TRBD1|TRBJ2-3
CASILDRVVDTQYF
TGTGCCAGCATTCTAGACAGGGTGGTGGATACGCAGTATTTT
>TRBV2|many|-|TRBJ1-2
CASSEEGDTTNYGYTF
TGTGCCAGCAGTGAAGAGGGGGACACGACTAACTATGGCTACACCTTC
>TRBV28|few|-|TRBJ1-4
CASSFFSREKLFF
TGTGCCAGCAGTTTTTTCTCCCGTGAAAAACTGTTTTTT
>TRBV18|-|TRBD1|TRBJ1-1
CASSPRTGVSTEAFF
TGTGCCAGCTCACCACGGACAGGGGTGTCCACTGAAGCTTTCTTT
>TRBV29-1|-|-|TRBJ1-2
CSVPSGADGYTF
TGCAGCGTTCCATCAGGGGCTGATGGCTACACCTTC
>TRBV6-1|-|-|TRBJ1-4
CASRKSAGGLFF
TGTGCCAGCAGAAAATCTGCGGGTGGACTGTTTTTT
>TRBV28|once|-|TRBJ1-4
CASSGEGIYPTDGNEKLFF
TGTGCCAGCAGTGGGGAGGGCATCTACCCTACCGACGGCAATGAAAAACTGTTTTTT
>TRBV28|many|-|TRBJ1-5
CASSTPQAGTYSNQPQHF
TGTGCCAGCAGTACGCCACAAGCCGGGACCTATAGCAATCAGCCCCAGCATTTT
>TRBV9|-|TRBD1|TRBJ2-2
CASSTQGAMTGELFF
TGTGCCAGCAGCACACAGGGGGCAATGACCGGGGAGCTGTTTTTT
>TRBV7-9|-|TRBD2|TRBJ2-7
CASSFRLAGGGEQYF
TGTGCCAGCAGCTTTAGACTAGCGGGAGGTGGAGAGCAGTACTTC
>TRBV6-2/TRBV6-3|-|TRBD1|TRBJ2-5
CASGTGGLKTQYF
TGTGCCAGCGGGACAGGGGGCTTGAAGACCCAGTACTTC
>TRBV11-1|-|TRBD1|TRBJ1-1
CASSPGLRDRGSPAFF
TGTGCCAGCAGCCCCGGGCTTCGGGACAGGGGATCCCCCGCTTTCTTT
>TRBV6-1|few|TRBD1|TRBJ1-6
CASRVTGRGGSPLHF
TGTGCCAGCAGGGTGACAGGGAGGGGTGGTTCACCCCTCCACTTT
>TRBV29-1|few|TRBD2|TRBJ2-5
CSARLAEYQETQYF
TGCAGCGCAAGACTAGCGGAGTACCAAGAGACCCAGTACTTC
>TRBV10-1|few|TRBD1|TRBJ1-1
CASTSGQRMNTEAFF
TGCGCCAGCACCTCGGGACAGCGCATGAACACTGAAGCTTTCTTT
>TRBV11-2|few|TRBD2|TRBJ2-7
CASSPSGLAGGYEQYF
TGTGCCAGCAGCCCATCGGGACTAGCGGGAGGGTACGAGCAGTACTTC
>TRBV2|-|TRBD1|TRBJ2-7
CASSDGQGPEQYF
TGTGCCAGCAGTGATGGACAGGGGCCCGAGCAGTACTTC
>TRBV7-2|-|TRBD2|TRBJ2-7
CASSLALRGEQYF
TGTGCCAGCAGCTTAGCGTTGCGGGGGGAGCAGTACTTC